These 5 T cell receptor beta chains were all obtained from the same sample, sequenced in a study of blood T cell repertoires in COVID-19. The table came from immunoSEQ multiplex PCR; TCRdb's copy has only in-frame clones and leaves some out. The sample has approximately 93,000 clones; about 89% are singletons. Sequences were obtained from peripheral blood. These receptor sequences come from a human donor in a cohort sampled during active COVID-19.

This clone was seen only once. The J gene is TRBJ2-1, the V gene TRBV11-2, with TRBD1 matching over 7 bases. Germline-derived CDR1 and CDR2 are SGHAT and FQNNGV. This CDR3 comprises 15 residues. Losses at the gene ends were 5 bases for V and 5 bases for J; bases not matched to a gene: 9. Here the CDR3 reads CASSPPGQRNNEQFF. The CDR3 DNA is TGTGCCAGCAGCCCGCCGGGACAGCGGAACAATGAGCAGTTCTTC.

A single count supports this clone. This chain connects TRBV28 to TRBJ2-3; D is ambiguous. The CDR3 consists of 12 residues. V was pared by 4 bases and J by 8 bases, with 10 bases between. The germline gives CDR1 MDHEN, CDR2 SYDVKM. This chain's CDR3 is CASSWSSGTQYF. The CDR3 DNA reads TGTGCCAGCAGTTGGTCGTCGGGTACGCAGTATTTT.

This chain connects TRBV7-9 to TRBJ2-1, with D perhaps TRBD2 (6 bases). The germline CDR1 and CDR2 sequences are SEHNR and FQNEAQ (reference sequence). The CDR3 is 16 amino acids. V gave up 4 bases and J gave up 3 bases, with 16 bases separating them. The CDR3 nucleotides read TGTGCCAGCAGCTCCAACAACCGGGACTTCTACAATGAGCAGTTCTTC. Translating it yields CASSSNNRDFYNEQFF.

In its sample, this clone was seen once. The chain is built from TRBV29-1 and TRBJ2-2, with D possibly matching TRBD1 (6 bases). This CDR3 contains 13 residues. CDR1 and CDR2 from the germline V gene are SQVTM and ANQGSEA. V was shortened by 5 bases and J by 2 bases, with 9 bases between the two germline ends. CDR3 protein: CSVQGPNTGELFF. The CDR3 region has the DNA TGCAGCGTTCAGGGGCCAAACACCGGGGAGCTGTTTTTT.

The chain couples TRBV10-2 to TRBJ2-7; 8 nucleotides line up with TRBD2. CDR1 and CDR2 from the germline V gene are WSHSY and SAAADI. The CDR3 consists of 14 residues. V was pared by 6 bases and J by 3 bases, with 7 bases of the junction left unmatched. This CDR3 reads CASSVVGLGYEQYF. The CDR3 DNA reads TGCGCCAGCAGCGTCGTGGGACTAGGCTACGAGCAGTACTTC.